This T cell receptor (beta chain) was obtained from a study of blood T cells in healthy people across ages. A second PCR of about 7 to 11 cycles used a sample-barcoded 5' primer and a J-beta primer mix. The yield of each sample was at least 2.5 million CDR3-containing paired-end reads. TCRdb passed the 5' RACE reads through MiXCR, listing each CDR3 protein once. The data contain some 760,000 distinct CDR3 sequences, 25% of them singletons. The CDR3 spans 15 residues. CDR1 and CDR2 (germline): DFQATT, SNEGSKA (reference sequence). These same records also appear under a second study, on T cells of mothers and their children. As that study records: Compared with unrelated pairs, related mother-child pairs had slightly higher, non-significant overlap.

The receptor's source is a boy aged 5 to 17 in good health. The sample comprised blood. The chain recombines TRBV20-1 with TRBJ2-5, with D uncertain. The tail of the sequence fits TRBJ2-1 better, so the J call may be wrong. CDR3 region: CSARDPHGWSNEQFF. The CDR3 coding sequence is TGCAGTGCTAGAGATCCCCACGGTTGGTCCAATGAGCAGTTCTTC.